These 9 T cell receptor beta chains were sequenced from one sample in a study of CD8+CD57+ T cells in acquired aplastic anemia. Whoever was chosen for sequencing had shown CD8+CD57+ cell expansion by flow cytometry. TCR beta VDJ and CDR3 were profiled, and genomic DNA was the template. TCRdb independently ran MiXCR on the reads; one entry per CDR3 protein. The sample lists roughly 200,000 distinct CDR3 sequences, 50% to 70% occurring once. Sequenced: sorted CD4+, CD8+, or CD8+CD57+ T cells (not recorded which) from PBMCs. These receptors were obtained from a human donor with aplastic anemia.

The CDR3 region has the DNA TGTGCCAGCAGTGAACAGGTGGCGAAGTACTTC. Amino acid sequence: CASSEQVAKYF. V usage is TRBV2 and J usage is TRBJ2-4; no definite D call. The germline V gene has CDR1 SNHLY and CDR2 FYNNEI. The V and J ends lost 2 bases and 14 bases respectively, with 10 bases between them. This CDR3 has 11 residues.

V gene TRBV2 combines with J gene TRBJ2-2; D not resolved. V was trimmed by 8 bases and J by 6 bases, leaving 16 bases between them. This CDR3 has 14 residues. The germline CDR1 and CDR2 sequences are SNHLY and FYNNEI. CDR3 nucleotide sequence: TGTGCCAGCGAAGCCAGTGGAATTGCCGGGGAGCTGTTTTTT. It translates to CASEASGIAGELFF.

The chain combines TRBV15 with TRBJ2-2; tentatively, D is TRBD1 (6 bases). The CDR3 loop spans 13 amino acids. CDR1 and CDR2 from the germline V gene are LNHNV and YYDKDF (reference sequence). V was shortened by 5 bases and J by 7 bases, with 11 bases between the two germline ends. The CDR3 DNA sequence: TGTGCCACCAGCGACCGGACAGACGGGGAGCTGTTTTTT. Translated, it gives CATSDRTDGELFF.

Comment on this clonotype: This is likely a read error, given that the CDR3 carries no conserved phenylalanine or tryptophan at its end. This chain links TRBV6-1 with TRBJ2-5; 8 bases align to TRBD1. The CDR3 sequence is 13 residues long. Per germline, CDR1 MNHNS and CDR2 SASEGT. J was trimmed by 3 bases and V by 4 bases; bases with no gene match: 1. In DNA, the CDR3 is TGTGCCAGCAGTGTGACAGGGGAAGAGACCCAGTACTCC. Protein sequence: CASSVTGEETQYS.

In its sample, this clonotype was seen a few times. The chain uses TRBV10-3 and TRBJ1-1, with no clear D. The CDR3 runs to 12 residues. Deletions cut 4 bases from V and 7 bases from J, with 10 bases between. Germline-derived CDR1 and CDR2 are ENHRY and SYGVKD. CDR3 DNA sequence: TGTGCCATCAGTGTTTCGGCTGATGAAGCTTTCTTT. Protein sequence: CAISVSADEAFF.

This chain connects TRBV9 to TRBJ2-5; 7 bases are shared with TRBD2. The germline gives CDR1 SGDLS, CDR2 YYNGEE. This CDR3 has 17 amino acids. J was trimmed by 2 bases and V by 3 bases; bases with no gene match: 13. In nucleotides, the CDR3 is TGTGCCAGCAGCGCCAGAAGCGGGACCCTCCGGCAAGAGACCCAGTACTTC. Its translation is CASSARSGTLRQETQYF.

The chain recombines TRBV24-1 with TRBJ2-5; weak D call: TRBD2 (6 bases). The ends were cut back, 1 base at V and 7 bases at J, with 9 bases in the middle. The germline gives CDR1 KGHDR, CDR2 SFDVKD. The CDR3 consists of 13 residues. CDR3: CATSDLIGGTQYF. For the CDR3, the DNA is TGTGCCACCAGTGATTTAATCGGGGGGACCCAGTACTTC.

The chain employs TRBV2 and TRBJ2-7; 8 nucleotides match TRBD1. Trimming took 3 bases from V and 7 from J; bases not matched to a gene: 8. Germline V gene sequence: CDR1 SNHLY, CDR2 FYNNEI. CDR3 length: 14 residues. The CDR3 nucleotides are TGTGCCAGCAGTGAGGGCAGGGGGCCGGGGGAGCAGTACTTC. This translates into CASSEGRGPGEQYF.

The CDR3 spells CASSLRGGGHKPTEAFF. The CDR3, as DNA: TGTGCCAGCAGCTTACGGGGTGGGGGACACAAGCCGACTGAAGCTTTCTTT. V usage is TRBV7-6 and J usage is TRBJ1-1, with a possible D match to TRBD1 (6 bases). Trimming stripped 2 bases from V and 5 bases from J, with 21 bases between. Germline CDR1 SGHVS, CDR2 FNYEAQ. The CDR3 has 17 residues.